The clone carrying this T cell receptor beta chain was counted a few times. The sample is drawn from a study of regulatory T cells in long-lasting Graves disease. Described time point: persistent/refractory GD, antithyroid drugs over 5 years with positive TRAb. Generation of the TCR library employed RNA extracted from PBMCs. Arm-PCR of CDR3 regions and iRepertoire HTBI primers were the basis on which TCR beta libraries were built. TCRdb called the multiplex PCR reads again in MiXCR, with one record for every CDR3 protein. The sample yields about 340,000 distinct CDR3 sequences, about 20% seen once. This specimen consisted of peripheral blood mononuclear cells (PBMCs), obtained when the disease was refractory, from a patient treated with antithyroid drugs. This TCR was sampled from a female donor with Graves disease.

The CDR3 here is CASSLSGGRELFF. The CDR3 DNA sequence: TGTGCCAGCAGTTTATCAGGGGGCCGGGAGCTGTTTTTT. J is TRBJ2-2 and V is TRBV28; the match to TRBD1 covers 8 bases. V lost 1 base, J lost 9 bases, and 1 base stayed unmatched. Germline-derived CDR1 and CDR2 are MDHEN and SYDVKM. This CDR3 contains 13 residues. Full variable domain (rest looked up from reference TRBV28 and TRBJ2-2): DVKVTQSSRYLVKRTGEKVFLECVQDMDHENMFWYRQDPGLGLRLIYFSYDVKMKEKGDIPEGYSVSREKKERFSLILESASTNQTSMYLCASSLSGGRELFFGEGSRLTVL.